Sequencing of this TCR beta chain was carried out in a study of identical twins. From the 5' RACE reads, TCRdb called clonotypes with MiXCR, one entry per CDR3 protein. Of 450,000 or so distinct CDR3 sequences in the sample, about 18% were seen once. The CDR3 totals 12 residues. This clonotype appeared many times. An end of the junction does not agree with germline; a read error may underlie this. The source of this sequence is a man in his fifties in good health. V and J are TRBV12-3 or TRBV12-4 and TRBJ2-7; D gene unclear. The material sequenced was naive T cells sorted from blood. CDR3 residues: CASSLLGYEQYF. The CDR3 nucleotides read TGCGCCAGCAGCTTGTTAGGGTACGAGCAGTACTTC.